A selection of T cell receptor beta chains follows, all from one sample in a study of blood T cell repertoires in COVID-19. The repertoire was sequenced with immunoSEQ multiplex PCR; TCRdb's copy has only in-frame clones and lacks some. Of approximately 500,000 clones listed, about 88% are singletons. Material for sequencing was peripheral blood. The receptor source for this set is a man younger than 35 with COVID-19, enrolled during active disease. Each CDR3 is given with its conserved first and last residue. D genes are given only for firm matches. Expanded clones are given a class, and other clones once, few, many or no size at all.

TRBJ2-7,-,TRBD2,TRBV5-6,TGTGCCAGCAGCCCCGGACTAGCGGGAGGAGAGAGTGACTACGAGCAGTACTTC,CASSPGLAGGESDYEQYF
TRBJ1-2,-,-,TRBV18,TGTGCCAGCTCACCAACTCAGACTAGTTATGGCTACACCTTC,CASSPTQTSYGYTF
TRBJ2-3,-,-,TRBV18,TGTGCCAGCTCACCGGTCGTTGGTACTAGCACAGATACGCAGTATTTT,CASSPVVGTSTDTQYF
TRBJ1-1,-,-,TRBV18,TGTGCCAGCTCACCCGACAGGACCACTGAAGCTTTCTTT,CASSPDRTTEAFF
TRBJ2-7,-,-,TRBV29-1,TGCAGCGTTACTTGGGAGCATACCTACGAGCAGTACTTC,CSVTWEHTYEQYF
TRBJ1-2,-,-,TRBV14,TGTGCCAGCAGCCAAACCCGACAGGATCTCGTCTATGGCTACACCTTC,CASSQTRQDLVYGYTF
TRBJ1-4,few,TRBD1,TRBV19,TGTGCCAGTAGTACAAACTCGGGACAGGGCGAAAAACTGTTTTTT,CASSTNSGQGEKLFF
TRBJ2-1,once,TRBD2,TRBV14,TGTGCCAGCAAGCGGGGACTAGGCTCCTACAATGAGCAGTTCTTC,CASKRGLGSYNEQFF
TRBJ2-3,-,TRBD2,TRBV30,TGTGCCTGGAGTCGCGACCGGACTAGCGGGAGCACAGATACGCAGTATTTT,CAWSRDRTSGSTDTQYF
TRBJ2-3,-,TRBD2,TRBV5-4,TGTGCCAGCAGCCCGGGACTAGCGGACACAGATACGCAGTATTTT,CASSPGLADTDTQYF
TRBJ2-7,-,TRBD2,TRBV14,TGTGCCAGCAGCCACCCGGGCCCGGGACTATACGAGCAGTACTTC,CASSHPGPGLYEQYF
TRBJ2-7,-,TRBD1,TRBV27,TGTGCCAGCAGTGGCCGGGACAGGGGACACGAGCAGTACTTC,CASSGRDRGHEQYF
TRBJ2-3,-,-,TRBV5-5,TGTGCCAGCAGCTTGATTGGCGGAGCTAGCACAGATACGCAGTATTTT,CASSLIGGASTDTQYF
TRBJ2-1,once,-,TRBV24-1,TGTGCCACCAGTGATTACGGGGGGCGATGGCTAAACAATGAGCAGTTCTTC,CATSDYGGRWLNNEQFF
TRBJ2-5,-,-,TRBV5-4,TGTGCCAGCAGCCCCGGACTTCCCTCGGAGACCCAGTACTTC,CASSPGLPSETQYF
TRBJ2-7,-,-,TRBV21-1,TGTGCCAGCAGCATTGGAGCGGGGTACTTC,CASSIGAGYF
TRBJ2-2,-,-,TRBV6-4,TGTGCCAGCAGCGACCGGACCGGGGAGCTGTTTTTT,CASSDRTGELFF